A selection of T cell receptor beta chains follows, all from one sample in a study of cytomegalovirus exposure and HLA in healthy donors. The protocol was immunoSEQ multiplex PCR, while the TCRdb copy is restricted to in-frame clones and leaves out a portion. Among 120,000 or so clones listed, 60% to 80% were seen once. The specimen sequenced was PBMCs. The receptors here all came from a man between 50 and 59 years old in good health and CMV-seropositive. Both conserved end residues are part of each CDR3. The order of the fields is CDR3 protein, CDR3 DNA, clone size, J gene, D gene, V gene. D genes are given only for firm matches. Clone size is shown for a subset of rows, as once, few, many or a class of expanded clone.

CDR3: CASSLGTEIYEKLFF
DNA: TGTGCCAGCAGCTTAGGGACAGAAATATATGAAAAACTGTTTTTT
size: -
J: TRBJ1-4
D: -
V: TRBV11-2

CDR3: CASSLVLADNEQFF
DNA: TGTGCCAGCAGCTTAGTGTTAGCGGACAATGAGCAGTTCTTC
size: -
J: TRBJ2-1
D: -
V: TRBV7-6

CDR3: CASSLILGVGAYEQYF
DNA: TGTGCCAGCAGCCTTATATTAGGAGTTGGCGCCTACGAGCAGTACTTC
size: -
J: TRBJ2-7
D: -
V: TRBV27

CDR3: CSVEEGAPPYEQYF
DNA: TGCAGCGTTGAGGAGGGGGCCCCACCCTACGAGCAGTACTTC
size: -
J: TRBJ2-7
D: -
V: TRBV29-1

CDR3: CASSLWTSGAYEQYF
DNA: TGTGCCAGCAGTTTATGGACTAGCGGGGCCTACGAGCAGTACTTC
size: -
J: TRBJ2-7
D: TRBD2
V: TRBV28

CDR3: CASDHTTGQGQYF
DNA: TGTGCCAGCGACCACACCACGGGGCAGGGGCAGTACTTC
size: -
J: TRBJ2-4
D: -
V: TRBV7-9

CDR3: CASSLGIAKNIQYF
DNA: TGTGCCAGCAGTCTCGGGATAGCCAAAAACATTCAGTACTTC
size: -
J: TRBJ2-4
D: -
V: TRBV27

CDR3: CASSQDPWAAEFNQPQHF
DNA: TGCGCCAGCAGCCAAGATCCGTGGGCAGCGGAATTCAATCAGCCCCAGCATTTT
size: -
J: TRBJ1-5
D: -
V: TRBV4-3

CDR3: CASKLSGRSYEQYF
DNA: TGTGCCAGCAAACTTAGCGGGAGATCCTACGAGCAGTACTTC
size: -
J: TRBJ2-7
D: TRBD2
V: TRBV28

CDR3: CASTRQGRVAYEQYF
DNA: TGTGCCAGCACGCGCCAGGGGAGAGTCGCCTACGAGCAGTACTTC
size: -
J: TRBJ2-7
D: -
V: TRBV7-2

CDR3: CASSLVGDTQYF
DNA: TGTGCCAGCAGCTTGGTCGGGGATACGCAGTATTTT
size: -
J: TRBJ2-3
D: -
V: TRBV7-2

CDR3: CASSGHSNTEAFF
DNA: TGTGCCAGCAGCGGACACTCGAACACTGAAGCTTTCTTT
size: -
J: TRBJ1-1
D: -
V: TRBV5-5

CDR3: CASSPSAGGPDTQYF
DNA: TGTGCCAGCAGCCCGTCAGCGGGAGGGCCGGATACGCAGTATTTT
size: -
J: TRBJ2-3
D: TRBD2
V: TRBV5-5

CDR3: CASSNKADSTDTQYF
DNA: TGTGCCAGCAGTAATAAAGCGGACAGCACAGATACGCAGTATTTT
size: -
J: TRBJ2-3
D: -
V: TRBV27

CDR3: CASIRSTGKTQYF
DNA: TGCGCCAGCATTCGGTCGACAGGGAAGACCCAGTACTTC
size: -
J: TRBJ2-5
D: TRBD1
V: TRBV5-1

CDR3: CASSGSTSGGSDEQFF
DNA: TGCGCCAGCAGTGGGTCGACTAGCGGGGGAAGCGATGAGCAGTTCTTC
size: -
J: TRBJ2-1
D: TRBD2
V: TRBV10-2

CDR3: CASSLQGGVYNEQFF
DNA: TGTGCCAGCAGTCTACAGGGTGGGGTCTACAATGAGCAGTTCTTC
size: -
J: TRBJ2-1
D: -
V: TRBV5-5

CDR3: CASTITRGNQPQHF
DNA: TGTGCCAGCACAATCACCAGGGGTAATCAGCCCCAGCATTTT
size: once
J: TRBJ1-5
D: -
V: TRBV6-1

CDR3: CASSAARGGGNTIYF
DNA: TGTGCCAGTAGTGCTGCGAGGGGGGGAGGAAACACCATATATTTT
size: -
J: TRBJ1-3
D: -
V: TRBV19

CDR3: CASSLDPTGYGYTF
DNA: TGTGCCAGCAGCTTAGATCCCACAGGTTATGGCTACACCTTC
size: -
J: TRBJ1-2
D: -
V: TRBV11-2

CDR3: CASSLTGGVGTNEKLFF
DNA: TGTGCCAGCAGCTTAACCGGCGGGGTTGGAACTAATGAAAAACTGTTTTTT
size: -
J: TRBJ1-4
D: -
V: TRBV5-7

CDR3: CASSQGQGGFNSPLHF
DNA: TGTGCCAGCTCACAGGGACAGGGGGGTTTTAATTCACCCCTCCACTTT
size: -
J: TRBJ1-6
D: TRBD1
V: TRBV18

CDR3: CASRRLGGASYEQYF
DNA: TGTGCCAGCAGGCGGCTCGGCGGAGCCTCCTACGAGCAGTACTTC
size: -
J: TRBJ2-7
D: -
V: TRBV28

CDR3: CASSTGYTEAFF
DNA: TGTGCCAGCTCCACAGGGTACACTGAAGCTTTCTTT
size: once
J: TRBJ1-1
D: -
V: TRBV6-6

CDR3: CASSLDSWVGGTEAFF
DNA: TGCGCCAGCAGCTTGGATTCATGGGTTGGAGGCACTGAAGCTTTCTTT
size: -
J: TRBJ1-1
D: -
V: TRBV5-1

CDR3: CASSQDPGTSLDTGELFF
DNA: TGCGCCAGTAGCCAAGATCCCGGGACTAGTCTTGACACCGGGGAGCTGTTTTTT
size: -
J: TRBJ2-2
D: TRBD2
V: TRBV4-3

CDR3: CASSLDRDNEKLFF
DNA: TGTGCCAGCAGCTTGGACAGAGATAATGAAAAACTGTTTTTT
size: -
J: TRBJ1-4
D: -
V: TRBV5-6

CDR3: CASSLSAGLLSYEQYF
DNA: TGTGCCAGCAGTTTATCTGCGGGACTCCTTTCCTACGAGCAGTACTTC
size: -
J: TRBJ2-7
D: -
V: TRBV27

CDR3: CASSPLADATEQYF
DNA: TGTGCCAGTAGTCCCCTAGCGGACGCTACCGAGCAGTACTTC
size: -
J: TRBJ2-7
D: TRBD2
V: TRBV19

CDR3: CASSLTPENTEAFF
DNA: TGCGCCAGCAGCTTAACGCCAGAGAACACTGAAGCTTTCTTT
size: -
J: TRBJ1-1
D: -
V: TRBV5-1

CDR3: CASSIWAEAFF
DNA: TGTGCCAGTAGTATTTGGGCGGAAGCTTTCTTT
size: once
J: TRBJ1-1
D: -
V: TRBV19

CDR3: CASSLSGRAPIYGYTF
DNA: TGTGCCAGCAGCTTGAGCGGGAGGGCACCGATCTATGGCTACACCTTC
size: -
J: TRBJ1-2
D: -
V: TRBV5-6

CDR3: CASAPGGPEETQYF
DNA: TGTGCCAGCGCACCGGGAGGGCCGGAGGAGACCCAGTACTTC
size: -
J: TRBJ2-5
D: TRBD2
V: TRBV7-2

CDR3: CASSVPSTGYYNEQFF
DNA: TGTGCCAGCAGCGTGCCGTCGACAGGTTACTACAATGAGCAGTTCTTC
size: once
J: TRBJ2-1
D: -
V: TRBV21-1

CDR3: CASSQTPGTGDTEAFF
DNA: TGCGCCAGCAGCCAAACCCCCGGGACAGGGGACACTGAAGCTTTCTTT
size: few
J: TRBJ1-1
D: TRBD1
V: TRBV4-3

CDR3: CASSVADTALAGNTIYF
DNA: TGTGCCAGCAGCGTAGCTGACACAGCTCTCGCGGGAAACACCATATATTTT
size: -
J: TRBJ1-3
D: -
V: TRBV9

CDR3: CASSLGLTGASAEAFF
DNA: TGTGCCAGCAGCTTAGGGCTTACAGGGGCTAGCGCTGAAGCTTTCTTT
size: -
J: TRBJ1-1
D: TRBD1
V: TRBV7-2

CDR3: CASSLEGAEKLFF
DNA: TGCGCCAGCAGCTTGGAAGGGGCGGAAAAACTGTTTTTT
size: -
J: TRBJ1-4
D: -
V: TRBV5-1

CDR3: CASSHRGTGEGYTF
DNA: TGTGCCAGCAGTCATCGCGGGACAGGGGAAGGCTACACCTTC
size: -
J: TRBJ1-2
D: TRBD1
V: TRBV6-5

CDR3: CASSRLGQGMYQPQHF
DNA: TGTGCCAGCAGTCGGCTGGGACAGGGAATGTATCAGCCCCAGCATTTT
size: -
J: TRBJ1-5
D: TRBD1
V: TRBV11-3

CDR3: CASSPASGLEDEQFF
DNA: TGCGCCAGCAGCCCCGCCAGCGGGCTCGAGGATGAGCAGTTCTTC
size: few
J: TRBJ2-1
D: -
V: TRBV5-1

CDR3: CASSPTHPPVYGYTF
DNA: TGTGCCAGCTCACCTACGCACCCCCCAGTCTATGGCTACACCTTC
size: -
J: TRBJ1-2
D: -
V: TRBV18

CDR3: CASSLRTSGSAEQYF
DNA: TGTGCCAGCAGCTTGAGGACTAGCGGGAGCGCCGAGCAGTACTTC
size: -
J: TRBJ2-7
D: TRBD2
V: TRBV11-2

CDR3: CASSLWDRAYGYTF
DNA: TGTGCCAGCAGTCTCTGGGACAGGGCCTATGGCTACACCTTC
size: -
J: TRBJ1-2
D: TRBD1
V: TRBV28

CDR3: CASSQDVLAGYEQYF
DNA: TGCGCCAGCAGCCAAGATGTACTAGCGGGGTATGAGCAGTACTTC
size: -
J: TRBJ2-7
D: TRBD2
V: TRBV4-3

CDR3: CASSLGGDNTGELFF
DNA: TGTGCCAGCAGCTTAGGTGGAGACAACACCGGGGAGCTGTTTTTT
size: -
J: TRBJ2-2
D: -
V: TRBV11-3

CDR3: CASSLPGTPGGNTIYF
DNA: TGTGCCAGCAGCCTTCCCGGGACTCCGGGCGGAAACACCATATATTTT
size: -
J: TRBJ1-3
D: -
V: TRBV5-4

CDR3: CASSSGSTHEQYF
DNA: TGTGCCAGCAGCTCCGGGAGCACCCACGAGCAGTACTTC
size: few
J: TRBJ2-7
D: -
V: TRBV28

CDR3: CASSPRDRNTGELFF
DNA: TGTGCCAGCTCACCACGAGACAGGAACACCGGGGAGCTGTTTTTT
size: -
J: TRBJ2-2
D: -
V: TRBV18

CDR3: CASSGRTGQTGELFF
DNA: TGTGCCAGCAGCGGTCGGACAGGGCAGACCGGGGAGCTGTTTTTT
size: -
J: TRBJ2-2
D: TRBD1
V: TRBV6-4

CDR3: CASSSWTGDNEQFF
DNA: TGTGCTAGCAGCTCATGGACAGGGGACAATGAGCAGTTCTTC
size: once
J: TRBJ2-1
D: TRBD1
V: TRBV7-7

CDR3: CASSEGGGPGNTQYF
DNA: TGCGCCAGCAGTGAGGGCGGCGGGCCGGGAAATACGCAGTATTTT
size: -
J: TRBJ2-3
D: -
V: TRBV10-2

CDR3: CASSQVRTAGPVGYTF
DNA: TGCGCCAGCAGCCAAGTACGGACAGCCGGTCCCGTCGGCTACACCTTC
size: -
J: TRBJ1-2
D: -
V: TRBV4-1

CDR3: CASSPPRGYEQYF
DNA: TGTGCCAGCTCACCACCGAGAGGCTACGAGCAGTACTTC
size: -
J: TRBJ2-7
D: -
V: TRBV18

CDR3: CASSSPDRASGGASDTQYF
DNA: TGTGCCAGCAGCTCCCCCGATAGGGCTAGCGGGGGGGCCTCAGATACGCAGTATTTT
size: -
J: TRBJ2-3
D: TRBD2
V: TRBV7-2

CDR3: CASSQERFNQPQHF
DNA: TGCGCCAGCAGCCAAGAGAGATTCAATCAGCCCCAGCATTTT
size: once
J: TRBJ1-5
D: -
V: TRBV4-1

CDR3: CASSLWGVRHQPQHF
DNA: TGTGCCAGCAGCCTCTGGGGGGTTAGGCATCAGCCCCAGCATTTT
size: -
J: TRBJ1-5
D: -
V: TRBV5-6

CDR3: CASSVRLAGDYEQYF
DNA: TGTGCCAGCAGCGTAAGACTAGCGGGGGATTACGAGCAGTACTTC
size: -
J: TRBJ2-7
D: TRBD2
V: TRBV13

CDR3: CASSAQGAINEQYF
DNA: TGCGCCAGCAGCGCTCAGGGGGCCATCAACGAGCAGTACTTC
size: once
J: TRBJ2-7
D: TRBD1
V: TRBV5-1